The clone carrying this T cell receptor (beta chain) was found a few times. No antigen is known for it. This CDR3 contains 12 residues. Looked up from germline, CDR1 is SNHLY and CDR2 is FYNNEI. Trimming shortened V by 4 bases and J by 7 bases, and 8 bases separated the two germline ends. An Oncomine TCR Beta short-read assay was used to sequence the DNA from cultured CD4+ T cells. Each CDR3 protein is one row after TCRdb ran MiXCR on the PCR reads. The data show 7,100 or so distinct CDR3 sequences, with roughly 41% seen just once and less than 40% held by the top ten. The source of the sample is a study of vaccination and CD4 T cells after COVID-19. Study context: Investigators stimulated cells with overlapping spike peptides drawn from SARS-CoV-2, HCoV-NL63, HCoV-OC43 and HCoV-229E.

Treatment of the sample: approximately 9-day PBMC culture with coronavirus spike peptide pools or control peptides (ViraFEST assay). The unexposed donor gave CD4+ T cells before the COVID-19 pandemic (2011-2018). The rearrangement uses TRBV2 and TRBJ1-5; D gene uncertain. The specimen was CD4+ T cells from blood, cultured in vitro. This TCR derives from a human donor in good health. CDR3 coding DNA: TGTGCCAGCAGTGCAGAACCCCAGCCCCAGCATTTT. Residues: CASSAEPQPQHF.